This T cell receptor beta chain originates from a study of graft-versus-host responses after intestinal transplantation. Germline CDR1 reads SGHTA; CDR2 reads FQGTGA. With 5 bases removed from V and 5 bases from J, the gap between germline ends came to 19 bases. There are 15 residues in the CDR3. Repertoires were generated with immunoSEQ multiplex PCR, while TCRdb's copy carries only in-frame clones and drops some. The sample yields about 50,000 clones, around 90% seen once. On this clone itself: Antigen: not known.

This sample comprised unstimulated CD4+ T cells sorted from spleen or lymph node cells, obtained before transplant. This clonotype was sampled from a human donor who was the organ donor for an intestinal transplant. The V call is TRBV7-3, the J call TRBJ2-7; possible D gene TRBD1, 6 bases. In DNA, the CDR3 is TGTGCCAGCAGCCCTGGACAGACTCCTTCCAACGAGCAGTACTTC. It translates to CASSPGQTPSNEQYF.